The 27 T cell receptor beta chains listed next were all sequenced from one sample in a study of T cell responses to AZD1222 COVID-19 vaccine. Generated by immunoSEQ multiplex PCR, the TCRdb table keeps only in-frame clones and is missing some. The sample has about 92,000 clones; roughly 88% are singletons. The sample in question was peripheral blood, obtained on day 0 of AZD1222 vaccination. Every receptor here comes from an adult in good health.

V is TRBV6-5 and J is TRBJ1-2, with TRBD1 as a possible D gene (6 bases). The CDR3 totals 13 residues. Between the trimmed V and J ends, which lost 4 bases and 3 bases, there was a span of 9 bases. Germline V CDR1 and CDR2: MNHEY, SVGAGI. The CDR3 loop reads CASSWDNDYGYTF. DNA of the CDR3: TGTGCCAGCAGTTGGGACAACGACTATGGCTACACCTTC.

The V call is TRBV18, the J call TRBJ1-3; D is unresolved. CDR3 length: 16 amino acids. The germline V gene has CDR1 KGHSH and CDR2 LQKENI. The ends were cut back, 3 bases at V and 0 bases at J, with 12 bases in the middle. As DNA, the CDR3 is TGTGCCAGCTCACCCGCCCCGCAGAACTCTGGAAACACCATATATTTT. Protein sequence: CASSPAPQNSGNTIYF.

This chain connects TRBV4-1 to TRBJ2-1, with D perhaps matching TRBD2 (5 bases). V shed 4 bases and J shed 0 bases, with 10 bases lying between them. Germline V gene sequence: CDR1 MGHRA, CDR2 YSYEKL. The CDR3 has 15 residues. In nucleotides, the CDR3 is TGCGCCAGCAGCCCAACTAGGAGCTCCTACAATGAGCAGTTCTTC. Translation gives CASSPTRSSYNEQFF.

The chain carries TRBV2 and TRBJ2-5; 9 bases are a match to TRBD2. CDR1 SNHLY and CDR2 FYNNEI come from the germline V gene. Trimming took 10 bases from V and 5 from J; bases not matched to a gene: 11. This CDR3 is built from 14 residues. This CDR3 reads CATQPLAGWETQYF. The CDR3 coding sequence is TGTGCCACCCAACCTCTAGCGGGGTGGGAGACCCAGTACTTC.

The rearrangement uses TRBV28 and TRBJ2-3, with no clear D. Trimming took 3 bases from V and 13 from J, leaving 11 bases between them. CDR3 length equals 11 residues. The germline V gene has CDR1 MDHEN and CDR2 SYDVKM. In nucleotides, the CDR3 is TGTGCCAGCAGTTTTCAGGATAGAAAGTATTTT. The encoded protein is CASSFQDRKYF.

This clone was seen only a few times. The chain links TRBV29-1 to TRBJ1-4; TRBD1 matches 7 bases. The V segment lost 4 bases and the J segment 7 bases; nucleotides outside the gene matches: 12. The CDR3 has 15 residues. The germline V gene encodes CDR1 SQVTM and CDR2 ANQGSEA. This chain's CDR3 is CSVGVGGQEIEKLFF. The CDR3 nucleotides read TGCAGCGTTGGCGTCGGTGGACAGGAGATTGAAAAACTGTTTTTT. Filled out from reference TRBV29-1 and TRBJ1-4, the complete variable domain reads SAVISQKPSRDICQRGTSLTIQCQVDSQVTMMFWYRQQPGQSLTLIATANQGSEATYESGFVIDKFPISRPNLTFSTLTVSNMSPEDSSIYLCSVGVGGQEIEKLFFGSGTQLSVL.

The chain is built from TRBV19 and TRBJ2-3; 13 bases line up with TRBD2. The ends lost 5 bases at V and 0 bases at J; junction bases unmatched: 5. The germline V gene has CDR1 LNHDA and CDR2 SQIVND (reference sequence). The CDR3 runs to 17 residues. CDR3: CASSSRTSGGSTDTQYF. CDR3 bases: TGTGCCAGTAGTTCCCGGACTAGCGGGGGAAGCACAGATACGCAGTATTTT.

The CDR3 sequence: CASSLRGSYEQYF. The CDR3 bases are TGTGCCAGCAGCTTACGGGGTTCCTACGAGCAGTACTTC. This chain joins TRBV7-2 and TRBJ2-7; D is perhaps TRBD2 (5 bases). Germline loops: CDR1 SGHTA, CDR2 FQGNSA. This CDR3 has 13 amino acids. V was cut by 2 bases and J by 1 base, with 6 bases left in between.

The rearrangement joins TRBV4-1 to TRBJ1-1; weak D call: TRBD1 (6 bases). The germline gives CDR1 MGHRA, CDR2 YSYEKL. The CDR3 length is 15 residues. Trimming removed 0 bases from V and 6 bases from J, with 14 bases in between. The CDR3 coding sequence is TGCGCCAGCAGCCAAGAAGGTAGGGGGGGGTCTGAAGCTTTCTTT. This codes for CASSQEGRGGSEAFF.

This chain links TRBV9 with TRBJ1-1; tentatively, D is TRBD1 (6 bases). Trimming cost V 3 bases and J 1 base, with 19 bases left between them. The germline CDR1 and CDR2 sequences are SGDLS and YYNGEE. This CDR3 comprises 17 residues. The CDR3 bases are TGTGCCAGCAGCGGCATCCGGGACACGTCGTGGAACACTGAAGCTTTCTTT. It yields the protein CASSGIRDTSWNTEAFF.

This clone was counted a few times. This chain joins TRBV29-1 and TRBJ1-1; no clear D gene. The CDR3 loop spans 10 amino acids. CDR1 SQVTM and CDR2 ANQGSEA come from the germline V gene. Deletions cut 7 bases from V and 4 bases from J, with 7 bases between. DNA for the CDR3: TGCAGCGCCTTAATCACTGAAGCTTTCTTT. Amino acid sequence: CSALITEAFF. The variable domain in full, completed from reference TRBV29-1 and TRBJ1-1, reads SAVISQKPSRDICQRGTSLTIQCQVDSQVTMMFWYRQQPGQSLTLIATANQGSEATYESGFVIDKFPISRPNLTFSTLTVSNMSPEDSSIYLCSALITEAFFGQGTRLTVV.

The chain uses TRBV7-3 and TRBJ2-3; no reliable D call. With 1 base removed from V and 4 bases from J, the gap between germline ends came to 3 bases. CDR3 length equals 12 residues. Germline V gene sequence: CDR1 SGHTA, CDR2 FQGTGA. Here the CDR3 DNA reads TGTGCCAGCAGCTTAAGACCAGATACGCAGTATTTT. Protein: CASSLRPDTQYF.

The chain employs TRBV5-1 and TRBJ1-2; TRBD1 aligns across 8 bases. CDR1 and CDR2 (germline): SGHRS, YFSETQ. V trimming: 3 bases; J trimming: 4 bases; junction bases outside the gene matches: 17. The CDR3 is 18 amino acids. In DNA form, the CDR3 reads TGCGCCAGCAGCTCCGACAGGGGTCCGGGGGCCCGGGGCTATGGCTACACCTTC. The encoded protein is CASSSDRGPGARGYGYTF.

This chain joins TRBV12-3 or TRBV12-4 and TRBJ1-6; D perhaps matches TRBD1 (5 bases). This CDR3 region has 13 residues. The ends were cut back, 6 bases at V and 8 bases at J, with 11 bases in the middle. CDR3 protein: CASSLGVYSPLHF. The DNA for the CDR3 is TGTGCCAGCAGCTTGGGGGTATATTCACCCCTCCACTTT.

The chain is built from TRBV18 and TRBJ1-2; D is undetermined. Germline values: CDR1 KGHSH, CDR2 LQKENI. The V end was cut by 0 bases, the J end by 5 bases, with 10 bases between. The CDR3 runs to 14 residues. The CDR3 DNA reads TGTGCCAGCTCACCACCACAAGCAAATTATGGCTACACCTTC. Residues: CASSPPQANYGYTF.

V and J are TRBV15 and TRBJ1-1; unclear D gene. This CDR3 has 15 amino acids. V lost 4 bases, J lost 5 bases, and 17 bases lay in between. CDR1 and CDR2 (germline): LNHNV, YYDKDF (reference sequence). CDR3 residues: CATSTGRQRRTEAFF. The CDR3 bases are TGTGCCACCAGCACCGGACGCCAGCGAAGGACTGAAGCTTTCTTT. Using reference TRBV15 and TRBJ1-1 for the parts outside the CDR3, the full variable domain is DAMVIQNPRYQVTQFGKPVTLSCSQTLNHNVMYWYQQKSSQAPKLLFHYYDKDFNNEADTPDNFQSRRPNTSFCFLDIRSPGLGDTAMYLCATSTGRQRRTEAFFGQGTRLTVV.

The chain combines TRBV4-3 with TRBJ2-7; 8 nucleotides match TRBD1. Germline trimming cut 2 bases from V and 4 bases from J; bases unmatched to any gene: 7. There are 15 residues in the CDR3. CDR1 and CDR2 from the germline V gene are LGHNA and YSLEER. The CDR3 is CASSQYRDRPYEQYF. Written as DNA, the CDR3 is TGCGCCAGCAGCCAATACCGGGACAGGCCTTACGAGCAGTACTTC.

The chain combines TRBV6-4 with TRBJ2-1, with TRBD1 matching over 12 bases. V lost 7 bases, J lost 8 bases, and 6 bases stayed unmatched. The CDR3 spans 14 residues. CDR1 and CDR2 (germline): MRHNA, SNTAGT. In DNA form, the CDR3 reads TGTGCCAGCAAATCGGGACAGGGGGCCCATGAGCAGTTCTTC. It specifies CASKSGQGAHEQFF.

The chain recombines TRBV18 with TRBJ1-1; TRBD1 matches at 8 bases. This CDR3 spans 15 amino acids. Trimming at V came to 2 bases and at J to 7 bases, leaving 9 bases not matched to a gene. CDR1 is KGHSH, CDR2 LQKENI, per germline. The CDR3 coding sequence is TGTGCCAGCTCACCAGTTTCTGGACAGGGTTTTGAAGCTTTCTTT. Its protein product is CASSPVSGQGFEAFF.

This clone was counted a few times. The gene calls are TRBV7-2 and TRBJ2-7; 9 positions match TRBD2. V trimming: 1 base; J trimming: 2 bases; junction bases outside the gene matches: 3. This CDR3 spans 15 amino acids. Germline V CDR1 and CDR2: SGHTA, FQGNSA. CDR3 nucleotide sequence: TGTGCCAGCAGCTTAGTCTCTAGCGGGGCCTACGAGCAGTACTTC. It specifies CASSLVSSGAYEQYF.

The rearrangement joins TRBV5-4 to TRBJ2-5; 7 nucleotides match TRBD1. This CDR3 is built from 14 residues. In germline, CDR1 is SGHNT, CDR2 YYREEE (reference sequence). V shed 4 bases and J 0 bases; nucleotides not matched to a gene: 3. The CDR3 coding sequence is TGTGCCAGCAGCCCGACAGGGTACCAAGAGACCCAGTACTTC. Amino acid sequence: CASSPTGYQETQYF.

This chain links TRBV19 with TRBJ1-1; unclear D gene. Trimming left V 5 bases short and J 6 bases short, with 13 bases between. Germline V gene sequence: CDR1 LNHDA, CDR2 SQIVND (reference sequence). This CDR3 region has 13 residues. CDR3 DNA sequence: TGTGCCAGTAGTGCCCGCGGGATCGCTGAAGCTTTCTTT. It yields the protein CASSARGIAEAFF. Full variable domain (missing parts from reference TRBV19 and TRBJ1-1): DGGITQSPKYLFRKEGQNVTLSCEQNLNHDAMYWYRQDPGQGLRLIYYSQIVNDFQKGDIAEGYSVSREKKESFPLTVTSAQKNPTAFYLCASSARGIAEAFFGQGTRLTVV.

The chain recombines TRBV19 with TRBJ1-2; no firm D call. Germline V gene sequence: CDR1 LNHDA, CDR2 SQIVND (reference sequence). CDR3 length: 10 residues. The V gene lost 5 bases and the J gene lost 5 bases, with 3 bases spanning the gap. CDR3 sequence (DNA): TGTGCCAGTAGTCAGTATGGCTACACCTTC. Translation: CASSQYGYTF.

The chain recombines TRBV29-1 with TRBJ2-3, with TRBD1 identical over 8 bases. This CDR3 contains 14 residues. The V and J ends lost 7 bases and 2 bases, in that order; junction bases with no gene match: 8. Per the germline V gene, CDR1 is SQVTM and CDR2 is ANQGSEA. DNA for the CDR3: TGCAGCGCAATTAGACAGGGGATCACAGATACGCAGTATTTT. It encodes CSAIRQGITDTQYF.

This chain joins TRBV11-2 and TRBJ2-2; D uncertain. Germline lookup yields CDR1 SGHAT and CDR2 FQNNGV. This CDR3 has 14 residues. V dropped 2 bases and J dropped 1 base, with 5 bases sitting between them. The CDR3: CASSLNRNTGELFF. In DNA form, the CDR3 reads TGTGCCAGCAGCTTAAACAGGAACACCGGGGAGCTGTTTTTT.

Notes on this clone: Mismatch with germline at one junction end may stem from a read error. The V call is TRBV6-2 or TRBV6-3, the J call TRBJ1-3, with D perhaps matching TRBD1 (6 bases). Germline assignment: CDR1 MNHEY and CDR2 SVGEGT. The CDR3 runs to 16 residues. The CDR3 nucleotides are TGTGCCACCAGTCCGGGACACCCTGACTCTGGAAACACCATATATTTT. Its translation is CATSPGHPDSGNTIYF.

This chain joins TRBV5-1 and TRBJ1-1; tentative D call: TRBD1 (6 bases). V lost 2 bases to trimming and J lost 3 bases, with 11 bases between them. From germline, CDR1 is SGHRS and CDR2 YFSETQ. The CDR3 runs to 14 residues. The CDR3 DNA is TGCGCCAGCAGCTTTGTGGGGGCTGACACTGAAGCTTTCTTT. It specifies CASSFVGADTEAFF.